These T cell receptor beta chains were read from a single sample in a study of T cell responses to AZD1222 COVID-19 vaccine. TCRdb's copy holds only in-frame clones and misses some; the assay was immunoSEQ multiplex PCR. In the table there are about 100,000 clones, roughly 89% of which are singletons. The source was peripheral blood, collected on day 0 of AZD1222 vaccination. These receptors were taken from an adult in good health. The CDR3 runs from the conserved cysteine through the conserved F or W. A D gene is named only where the DNA matches it firmly.

V gene	J gene	D gene	CDR3 protein
TRBV19	TRBJ2-3	TRBD1	CASSTAGQGGKDTQYF
TRBV11-3	TRBJ2-3	.	CASSLAGPSAVTDTQYF
TRBV28	TRBJ2-7	.	CASSFPGDLIYEQYF
TRBV19	TRBJ2-2	TRBD2	CATNPLGGGNTGELFF
TRBV7-7	TRBJ2-3	.	CASSLGRGTDTQYF
TRBV27	TRBJ1-1	TRBD1	CASSFTGERNTEAFF
TRBV30	TRBJ1-1	.	CAWSLTGRGNTEAFF
TRBV12-3/TRBV12-4	TRBJ2-3	.	CASSLLRADTQYF
TRBV29-1	TRBJ1-3	.	CSVATRMASGNTIYF
TRBV7-9	TRBJ1-2	.	CASSLATSYTF
TRBV5-1	TRBJ1-2	.	CASSDGLTVYGYTF
TRBV3-1/TRBV3-2	TRBJ2-3	TRBD1	CASSRDPYRGDTQYF
TRBV6-2/TRBV6-3	TRBJ1-1	.	CASSDTPTEAFF
TRBV5-1	TRBJ1-1	TRBD1	CASSSDRGHTEAFF
TRBV5-1	TRBJ1-1	.	CASSLAAGATEAFF
TRBV9	TRBJ2-2	TRBD1	CASSPGQGLGTGELFF
TRBV2	TRBJ2-3	TRBD1	CASSEGRGIPDTQYF
TRBV19	TRBJ2-7	.	CASSLWGNSYEQYF
TRBV27	TRBJ1-1	.	CASSLGLNTEAFF
TRBV6-6	TRBJ1-6	TRBD1	CASRAYGTGDNSPLHF
TRBV19	TRBJ1-2	TRBD1	CASSSGTGERANYGYTF
TRBV29-1	TRBJ2-5	TRBD2	CSVKPGLAGVQQETQYF
TRBV18	TRBJ1-2	.	CASSPGSTLYGYTF
TRBV12-5	TRBJ2-5	.	CASGSDGGDKETQYF
TRBV6-5	TRBJ2-1	.	CASNGFNEQFF
TRBV2	TRBJ2-5	.	CASSPAGETQYF
TRBV11-1	TRBJ2-3	TRBD2	CASRASGGSTDTQYF
TRBV19	TRBJ2-7	.	CASSITGTRYEQYF
TRBV5-5	TRBJ1-5	.	CASSLYGTSNQPQHF
TRBV30	TRBJ2-1	TRBD2	CAWSGGGTSNEQFF
TRBV19	TRBJ2-7	.	CASMGLRDEQYF
TRBV5-1	TRBJ1-1	.	CASSFNLGTEAFF
TRBV9	TRBJ2-3	TRBD2	CASSVGAGALADTQYF
TRBV19	TRBJ2-1	TRBD2	CASSSRTSGAYNEQFF
TRBV11-2	TRBJ2-5	.	CASSFQGPPQETQYF
TRBV30	TRBJ1-1	.	CAWDFSGGEAEAFF
TRBV9	TRBJ1-1	TRBD1	CASSVAYRGSNTEAFF
TRBV18	TRBJ2-3	.	CASSPAGTDTQYF
TRBV5-1	TRBJ2-7	.	CASSLGWGAPHEQYF
TRBV5-1	TRBJ1-1	TRBD1	CASSISSPGGTEAFF
TRBV18	TRBJ2-7	.	CASSPGTTYEQYF
TRBV19	TRBJ1-2	.	CASSRKGGYTF
TRBV6-5	TRBJ2-5	.	CASSYGQETQYF
TRBV19	TRBJ1-5	TRBD1	CASTLRQGAWYQPQHF
TRBV7-8	TRBJ1-2	.	CASSFRGDGYTF
TRBV6-5	TRBJ2-7	TRBD2	CASRTLGDYIEEQYF
TRBV15	TRBJ1-4	TRBD1	CATSRGQGDEKLFF
TRBV20-1	TRBJ2-5	.	CSASRGQETQYF
TRBV9	TRBJ2-3	.	CASSVVGDGTDTQYF
TRBV9	TRBJ2-1	TRBD2	CASSVRLAGAEQFF
TRBV5-1	TRBJ1-2	.	CASSLDPVGSGFDGYTF
TRBV12-3/TRBV12-4	TRBJ1-3	.	CASSFNSGNTIYF
TRBV9	TRBJ2-1	.	CASSYRSTNYNEQFF
TRBV10-3	TRBJ2-7	.	CAISERDTDYEQYF
TRBV24-1	TRBJ2-2	.	CATAGSGTNTGELFF
TRBV5-1	TRBJ1-5	.	CASSPMAGVGQPQHF
TRBV4-2	TRBJ1-2	TRBD1	CASSRVGVTGPTNYGYTF